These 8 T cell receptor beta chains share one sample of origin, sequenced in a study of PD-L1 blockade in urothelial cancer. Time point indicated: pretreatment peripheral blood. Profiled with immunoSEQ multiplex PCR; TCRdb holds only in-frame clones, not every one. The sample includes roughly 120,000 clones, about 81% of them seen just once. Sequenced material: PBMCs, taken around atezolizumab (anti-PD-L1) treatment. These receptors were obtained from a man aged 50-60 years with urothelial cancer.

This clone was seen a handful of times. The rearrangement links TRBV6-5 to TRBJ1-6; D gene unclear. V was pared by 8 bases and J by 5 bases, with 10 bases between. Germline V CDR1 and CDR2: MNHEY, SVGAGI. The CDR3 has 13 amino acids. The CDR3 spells CASLGRHNSPLHF. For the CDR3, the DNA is TGTGCCAGCCTCGGCAGGCATAATTCACCCCTCCACTTT.

CDR3 loop: CASSRDNEQFF. The CDR3 DNA reads TGTGCCAGCAGCCGGGACAATGAGCAGTTCTTC. The V gene is TRBV9, the J gene TRBJ2-1, with no clear D. V was cut by 4 bases and J by 5 bases, with 4 bases left in between. This CDR3 spans 11 amino acids. The V gene's germline CDR1 is SGDLS and CDR2 YYNGEE.

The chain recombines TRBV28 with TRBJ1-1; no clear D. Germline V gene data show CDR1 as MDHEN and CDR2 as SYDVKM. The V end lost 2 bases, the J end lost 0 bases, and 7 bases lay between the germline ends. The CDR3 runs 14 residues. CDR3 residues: CASSLTAMNTEAFF. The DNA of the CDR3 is TGTGCCAGCAGTTTAACAGCAATGAACACTGAAGCTTTCTTT.

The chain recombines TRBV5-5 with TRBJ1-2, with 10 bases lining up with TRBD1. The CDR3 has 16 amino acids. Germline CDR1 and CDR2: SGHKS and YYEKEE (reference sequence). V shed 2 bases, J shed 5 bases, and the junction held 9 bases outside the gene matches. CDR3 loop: CASSLSTGTGAYGYTF. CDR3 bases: TGTGCCAGCAGCTTATCTACCGGGACAGGGGCATATGGCTACACCTTC.

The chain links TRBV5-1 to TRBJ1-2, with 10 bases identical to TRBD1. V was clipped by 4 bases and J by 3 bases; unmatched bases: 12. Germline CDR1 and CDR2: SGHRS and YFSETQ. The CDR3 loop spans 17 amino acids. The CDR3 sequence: CASSLNPGQGNYYGYTF. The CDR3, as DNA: TGCGCCAGCAGCCTTAACCCGGGACAGGGGAACTACTATGGCTACACCTTC.

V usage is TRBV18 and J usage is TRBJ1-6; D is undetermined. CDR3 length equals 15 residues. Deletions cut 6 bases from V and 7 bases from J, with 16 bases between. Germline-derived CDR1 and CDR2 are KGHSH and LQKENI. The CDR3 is CASSPREGVNSPLHF. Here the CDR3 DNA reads TGTGCCAGCTCCCCGAGGGAGGGCGTGAATTCACCCCTCCACTTT. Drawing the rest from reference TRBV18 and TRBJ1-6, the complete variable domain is NAGVMQNPRHLVRRRGQEARLRCSPMKGHSHVYWYRQLPEEGLKFMVYLQKENIIDESGMPKERFSAEFPKEGPSILRIQQVVRGDSAAYFCASSPREGVNSPLHFGNGTRLTVT.

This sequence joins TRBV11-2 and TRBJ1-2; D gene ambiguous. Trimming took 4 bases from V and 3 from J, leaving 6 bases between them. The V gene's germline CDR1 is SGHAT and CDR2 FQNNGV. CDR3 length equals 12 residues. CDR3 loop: CASSSGDYGYTF. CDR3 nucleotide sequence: TGTGCCAGCAGCTCTGGAGACTATGGCTACACCTTC.

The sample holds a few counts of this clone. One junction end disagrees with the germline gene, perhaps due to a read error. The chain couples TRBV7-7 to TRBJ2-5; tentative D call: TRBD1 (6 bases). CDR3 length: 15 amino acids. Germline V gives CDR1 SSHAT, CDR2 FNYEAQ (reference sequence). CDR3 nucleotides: TGTGCTAGCAGCTACGGACAGCCCCCAGCGGAGACCCAGTACTTC. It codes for CASSYGQPPAETQYF.